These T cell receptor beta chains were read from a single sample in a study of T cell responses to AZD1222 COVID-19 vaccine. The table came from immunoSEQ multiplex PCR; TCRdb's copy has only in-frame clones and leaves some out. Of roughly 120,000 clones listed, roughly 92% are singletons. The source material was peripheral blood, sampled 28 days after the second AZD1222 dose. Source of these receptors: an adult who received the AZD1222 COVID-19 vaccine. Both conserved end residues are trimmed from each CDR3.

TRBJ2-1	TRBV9	ASSVGLAGGGEQF
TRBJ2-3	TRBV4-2	ASSQELRQGGTDTQY
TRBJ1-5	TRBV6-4	ASSEGTGGDQPQH
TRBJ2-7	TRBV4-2	ASSLLAGNYEQY
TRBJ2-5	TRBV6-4	ASSAGTSPQETQY
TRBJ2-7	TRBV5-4	ASSSLAGEQY
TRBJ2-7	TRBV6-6	ASSYSGRSSEQY
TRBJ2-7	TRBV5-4	ASSIDNSDLYEQY
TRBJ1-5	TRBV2	ASSDFSSNQPQH
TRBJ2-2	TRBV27	ASSFGTGNTGELF
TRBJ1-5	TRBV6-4	ASSDDGGRGSIGSNQPQH
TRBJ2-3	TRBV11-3	ASSSTGAETDTQY
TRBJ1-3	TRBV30	AWSGALFSGNTIY